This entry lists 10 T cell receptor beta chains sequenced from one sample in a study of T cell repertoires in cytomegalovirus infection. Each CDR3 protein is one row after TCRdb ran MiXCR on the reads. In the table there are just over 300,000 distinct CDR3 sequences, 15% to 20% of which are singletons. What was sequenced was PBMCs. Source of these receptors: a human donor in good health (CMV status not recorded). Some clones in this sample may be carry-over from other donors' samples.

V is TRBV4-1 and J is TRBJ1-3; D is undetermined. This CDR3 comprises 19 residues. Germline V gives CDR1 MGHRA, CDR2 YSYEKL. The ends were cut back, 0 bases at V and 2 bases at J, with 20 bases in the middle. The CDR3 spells CASSQDRERETPAGNTIYF. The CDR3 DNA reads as TGCGCCAGCAGCCAAGATCGAGAGCGGGAGACACCAGCTGGAAACACCATATATTTT.

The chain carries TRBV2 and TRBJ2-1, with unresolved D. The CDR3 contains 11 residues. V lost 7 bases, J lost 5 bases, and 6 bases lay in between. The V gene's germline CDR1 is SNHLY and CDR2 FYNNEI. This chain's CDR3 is CASKTDNEQFF. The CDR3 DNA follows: TGTGCCAGCAAGACGGACAATGAGCAGTTCTTC.

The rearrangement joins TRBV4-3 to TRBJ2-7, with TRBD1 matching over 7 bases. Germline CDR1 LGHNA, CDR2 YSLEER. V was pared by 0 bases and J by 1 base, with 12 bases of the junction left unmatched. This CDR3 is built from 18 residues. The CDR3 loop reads CASSQESLVGTVSYEQYF. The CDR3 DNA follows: TGCGCCAGCAGCCAAGAGTCTTTAGTCGGGACAGTATCCTACGAGCAGTACTTC.

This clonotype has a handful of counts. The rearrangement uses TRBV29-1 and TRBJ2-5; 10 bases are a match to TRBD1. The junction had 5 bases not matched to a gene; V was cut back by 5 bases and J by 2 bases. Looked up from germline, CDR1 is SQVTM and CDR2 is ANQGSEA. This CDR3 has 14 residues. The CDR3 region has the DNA TGCAGCGTTTCCGGACAGGGGGGACAAGAGACCCAGTACTTC. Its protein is CSVSGQGGQETQYF.

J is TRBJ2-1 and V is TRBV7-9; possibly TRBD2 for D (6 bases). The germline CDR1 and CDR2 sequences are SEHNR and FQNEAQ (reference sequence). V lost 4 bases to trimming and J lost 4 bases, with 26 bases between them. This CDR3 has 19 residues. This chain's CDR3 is CASSSEYFWGVSPYNEQFF. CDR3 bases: TGTGCCAGCAGCTCCGAGTATTTTTGGGGGGTTTCCCCATACAATGAGCAGTTCTTC.

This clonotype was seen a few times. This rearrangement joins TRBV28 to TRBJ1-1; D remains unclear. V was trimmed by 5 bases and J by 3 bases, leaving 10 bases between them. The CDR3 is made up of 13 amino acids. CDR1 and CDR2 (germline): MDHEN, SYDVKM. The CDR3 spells CASSIPPDTEAFF. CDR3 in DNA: TGTGCCAGCAGTATCCCCCCCGACACTGAAGCTTTCTTT.

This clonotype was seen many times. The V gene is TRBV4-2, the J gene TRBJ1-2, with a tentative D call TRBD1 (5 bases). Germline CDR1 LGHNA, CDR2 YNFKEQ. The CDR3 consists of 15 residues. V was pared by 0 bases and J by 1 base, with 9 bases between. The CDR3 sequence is CASSQDHDSNYGYTF. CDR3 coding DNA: TGTGCCAGCAGCCAAGACCACGACAGTAACTATGGCTACACCTTC.

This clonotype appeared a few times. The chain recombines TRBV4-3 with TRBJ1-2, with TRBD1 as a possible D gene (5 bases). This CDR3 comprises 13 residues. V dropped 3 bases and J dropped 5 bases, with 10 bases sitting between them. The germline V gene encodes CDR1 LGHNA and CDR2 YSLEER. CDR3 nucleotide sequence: TGCGCCAGCAGCCATTCCGGGGGGTATGGCTACACCTTC. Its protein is CASSHSGGYGYTF.

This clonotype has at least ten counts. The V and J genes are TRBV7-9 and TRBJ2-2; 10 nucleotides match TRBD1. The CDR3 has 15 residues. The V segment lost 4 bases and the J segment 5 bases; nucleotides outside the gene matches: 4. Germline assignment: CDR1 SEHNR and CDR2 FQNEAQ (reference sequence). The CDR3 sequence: CASSSGTGDTGELFF. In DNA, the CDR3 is TGTGCCAGCAGCTCCGGGACAGGGGATACCGGGGAGCTGTTTTTT.

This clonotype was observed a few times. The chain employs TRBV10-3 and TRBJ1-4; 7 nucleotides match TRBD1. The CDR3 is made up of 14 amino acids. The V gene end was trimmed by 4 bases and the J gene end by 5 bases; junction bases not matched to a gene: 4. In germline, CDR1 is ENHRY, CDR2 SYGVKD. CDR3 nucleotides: TGTGCCATCAGTGGGGACAGCCGGAATGAAAAACTGTTTTTT. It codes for CAISGDSRNEKLFF.